The present TCR beta chain was sequenced within a study of cytomegalovirus exposure and HLA in healthy donors. Study observations and caveats: The TCR clusters that emerged in the first cohort tended, a later analysis found, to co-occur in the roughly 120 validation repertoires. There were under 200 TCR beta chains listed as cytomegalovirus-associated.

Produced via immunoSEQ multiplex PCR; TCRdb's table is partial and in-frame only. The data hold around 350,000 clones, with approximately 90% observed a single time. A word on this clone: Its specificity is unknown.

V gave up 8 bases and J gave up 4 bases, with 15 bases separating them. This CDR3 region has 13 residues. Germline CDR1 LNHDA, CDR2 SQIVND (reference sequence). The chain couples TRBV19 to TRBJ2-7; D is possibly TRBD2 (5 bases). Specimen: PBMCs. The sequence was obtained from a woman under 30 in good health and CMV-seronegative. The CDR3 region is CASPLGIRYEQYF. CDR3 nucleotide sequence: TGTGCCAGTCCCCTCGGGATAAGATACGAGCAGTACTTC.